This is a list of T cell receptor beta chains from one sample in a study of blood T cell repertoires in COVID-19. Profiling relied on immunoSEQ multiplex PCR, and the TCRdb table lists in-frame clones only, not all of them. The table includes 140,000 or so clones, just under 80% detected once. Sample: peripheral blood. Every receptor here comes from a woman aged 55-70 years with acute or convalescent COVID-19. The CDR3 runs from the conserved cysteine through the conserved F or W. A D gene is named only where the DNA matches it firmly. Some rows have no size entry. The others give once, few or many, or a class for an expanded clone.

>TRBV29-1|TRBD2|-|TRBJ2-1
CSVVPGGGRMRNEQFF
TGCAGCGTTGTCCCTGGGGGCGGGAGGATGAGAAATGAGCAGTTCTTC
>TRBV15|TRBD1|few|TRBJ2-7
CATSRGTGARYEQYF
TGTGCCACCAGCCGCGGGACAGGGGCAAGGTACGAGCAGTACTTC
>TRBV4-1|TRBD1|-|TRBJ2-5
CASSQGGQGQETQYF
TGCGCCAGCAGCCAAGGTGGACAGGGTCAAGAGACCCAGTACTTC
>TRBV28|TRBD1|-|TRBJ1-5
CASSSPTGESNQPQHF
TGTGCCAGCAGTTCCCCCACAGGGGAGAGCAATCAGCCCCAGCATTTT
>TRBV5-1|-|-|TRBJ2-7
CASSWGVGVENYEQYF
TGCGCCAGCAGCTGGGGGGTGGGTGTGGAGAACTACGAGCAGTACTTC
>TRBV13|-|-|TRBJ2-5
CASSKASPTRQETQYF
TGTGCCAGCAGCAAGGCTAGCCCAACCCGCCAAGAGACCCAGTACTTC
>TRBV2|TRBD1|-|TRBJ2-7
CASSGTGVYEQYF
TGTGCCAGCTCCGGGACAGGGGTTTACGAGCAGTACTTC
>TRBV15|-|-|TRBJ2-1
CATSRGSLNNEQFF
TGTGCCACCAGCAGAGGCAGTTTGAACAATGAGCAGTTCTTC
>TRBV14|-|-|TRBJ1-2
CASSQEIQPRNGYTF
TGTGCCAGCAGCCAAGAGATACAGCCCAGAAATGGCTACACCTTC
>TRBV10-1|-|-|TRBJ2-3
CASSRGSTDTQYF
TGCGCCAGCAGCAGGGGCTCCACAGATACGCAGTATTTT
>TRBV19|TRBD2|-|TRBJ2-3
CASSPGLAGTTDTQYF
TGTGCCAGTAGTCCGGGACTAGCGGGTACAACAGATACGCAGTATTTT
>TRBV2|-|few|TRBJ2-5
CASSELGSAAETQYF
TGTGCCAGCAGTGAACTTGGTAGCGCGGCAGAGACCCAGTACTTC
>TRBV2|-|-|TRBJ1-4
CASGNRGRGEKLFF
TGTGCCAGCGGAAATAGGGGAAGAGGAGAAAAACTGTTTTTT
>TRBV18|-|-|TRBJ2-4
CASSPMGTSLAKNIQYF
TGTGCCAGCTCACCAATGGGGACTTCACTAGCCAAAAACATTCAGTACTTC
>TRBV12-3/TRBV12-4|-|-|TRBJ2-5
CASSLRGMETQYF
TGTGCCAGCAGTTTGCGAGGAATGGAGACCCAGTACTTC
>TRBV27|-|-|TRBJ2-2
CASSFTNTGELFF
TGTGCCAGCAGTTTCACGAACACCGGGGAGCTGTTTTTT
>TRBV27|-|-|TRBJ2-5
CARLMGAGSGTQYF
TGTGCCAGACTGATGGGGGCCGGGTCAGGGACCCAGTACTTC
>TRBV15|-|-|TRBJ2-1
CATSRDRGRLGNEQFF
TGTGCCACCAGCAGAGATCGAGGCAGACTCGGCAATGAGCAGTTCTTC
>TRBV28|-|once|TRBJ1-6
CASSSDSSYNSPLHF
TGTGCCAGCAGTTCGGACAGCTCCTATAATTCACCCCTCCACTTT
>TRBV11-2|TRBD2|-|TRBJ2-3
CASSLSGRGADTQYF
TGTGCCAGCAGCTTGAGCGGGAGGGGGGCAGATACGCAGTATTTT
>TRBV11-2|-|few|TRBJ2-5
CASSPFGERKETQYF
TGTGCCAGCAGCCCATTTGGGGAGCGGAAAGAGACCCAGTACTTC
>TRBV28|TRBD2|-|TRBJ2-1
CASSLGLAGGEQFF
TGTGCCAGCAGTTTAGGGCTAGCGGGCGGTGAGCAGTTCTTC
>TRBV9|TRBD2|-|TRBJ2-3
CASSATSGRTTSTDTQYF
TGTGCCAGCAGTGCTACTAGCGGGAGGACCACTAGCACAGATACGCAGTATTTT
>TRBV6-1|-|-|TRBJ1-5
CASSENQAQHF
TGTGCCAGCAGTGAAAATCAGGCCCAGCATTTT
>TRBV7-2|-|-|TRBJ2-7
CASSLGRRGSSYEQYF
TGTGCCAGCAGCTTAGGGCGGCGGGGCAGCTCCTACGAGCAGTACTTC
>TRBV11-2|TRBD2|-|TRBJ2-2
CASSSTSGRGGELFF
TGTGCCAGCAGTTCCACTAGCGGCCGTGGCGGGGAGCTGTTTTTT
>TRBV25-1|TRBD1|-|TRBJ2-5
CASSDKRQGHETQYF
TGTGCCAGCAGTGATAAACGACAGGGGCATGAGACCCAGTACTTC
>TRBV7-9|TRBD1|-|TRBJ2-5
CASSLLGQGEETQYF
TGTGCCAGCAGCTTACTCGGACAGGGCGAAGAGACCCAGTACTTC
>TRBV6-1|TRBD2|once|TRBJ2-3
CASSGGLAGITDTQYF
TGTGCCAGCAGTGGAGGACTAGCGGGGATCACAGATACGCAGTATTTT
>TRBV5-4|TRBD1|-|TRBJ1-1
CASSRNRGPNNVMNTEAFF
TGTGCCAGCAGCCGGAACAGGGGGCCTAATAATGTAATGAACACTGAAGCTTTCTTT
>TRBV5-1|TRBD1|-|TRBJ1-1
CASGWTGNTEAFF
TGCGCCAGCGGTTGGACAGGGAACACTGAAGCTTTCTTT
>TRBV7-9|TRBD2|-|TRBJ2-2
CASSLGPQAGPGELFF
TGTGCCAGCAGCTTAGGACCCCAAGCGGGACCCGGGGAGCTGTTTTTT
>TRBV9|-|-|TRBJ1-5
CASSTRPDTGPQHF
TGTGCCAGCAGCACTCGACCTGATACGGGGCCCCAGCATTTT
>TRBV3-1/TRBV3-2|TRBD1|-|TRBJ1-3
CASSQGDRGFGNTIYF
TGTGCCAGCAGCCAAGGAGACAGGGGGTTCGGAAACACCATATATTTT
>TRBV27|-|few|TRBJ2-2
CASSRRGRVIRGTGELFF
TGTGCCAGCAGTCGGCGCGGCAGGGTGATAAGGGGCACCGGGGAGCTGTTTTTT
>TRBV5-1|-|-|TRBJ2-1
CASSLAVRAKGYNEQFF
TGCGCCAGCAGCTTGGCCGTAAGGGCCAAGGGGTACAATGAGCAGTTCTTC
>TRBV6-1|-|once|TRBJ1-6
CASSEVTGGVGSPLHF
TGTGCCAGCAGTGAAGTAACTGGGGGGGTAGGGTCACCCCTCCACTTT
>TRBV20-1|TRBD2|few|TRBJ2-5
CSASSGSPEETQYF
TGCAGTGCTAGTAGCGGGAGTCCCGAAGAGACCCAGTACTTC
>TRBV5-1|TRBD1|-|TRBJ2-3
CASSAETGGITDTQYF
TGCGCCAGCAGCGCCGAGACAGGGGGCATAACAGATACGCAGTATTTT
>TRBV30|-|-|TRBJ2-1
CAWSVGGSYNEQFF
TGTGCCTGGAGTGTAGGCGGCTCCTACAATGAGCAGTTCTTC
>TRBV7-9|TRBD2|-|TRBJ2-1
CASSLYGLAGNEQFF
TGTGCCAGCAGCTTGTACGGGCTAGCGGGAAATGAGCAGTTCTTC
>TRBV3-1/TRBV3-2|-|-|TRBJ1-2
CASSRGGVNYGYTF
TGTGCCAGCAGCCGGGGGGGCGTAAACTATGGCTACACCTTC
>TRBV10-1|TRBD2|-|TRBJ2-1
CASSSTSGRMDEQFF
TGCGCCAGCAGTTCCACTAGCGGGAGGATGGATGAGCAGTTCTTC
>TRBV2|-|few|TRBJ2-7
CASRGGTLSSYEQYF
TGTGCCAGCAGAGGCGGTACCTTGAGCTCCTACGAGCAGTACTTC
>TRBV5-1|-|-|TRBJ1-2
CASSLAGAGGYTF
TGCGCCAGCAGCTTGGCTGGAGCTGGGGGCTACACCTTC
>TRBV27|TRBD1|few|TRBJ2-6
CASGRQGGTGANVLTF
TGTGCCAGCGGACGACAGGGGGGTACTGGGGCCAACGTCCTGACTTTC
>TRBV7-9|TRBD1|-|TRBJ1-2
CASSLRQGEFGYTF
TGTGCCAGCAGCCTCCGACAGGGGGAGTTTGGCTACACCTTC
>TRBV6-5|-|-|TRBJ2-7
CASSYSMAASSYEQYF
TGTGCCAGCAGTTACTCGATGGCAGCGAGCTCGTACGAGCAGTACTTC
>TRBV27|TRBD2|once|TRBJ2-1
CASSLGTSGFNNEQFF
TGTGCCAGCAGTTTGGGGACTAGCGGGTTTAACAATGAGCAGTTCTTC
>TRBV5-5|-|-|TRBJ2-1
CASSLFKDRNNEQFF
TGTGCCAGCAGCTTGTTCAAGGACAGAAACAATGAGCAGTTCTTC
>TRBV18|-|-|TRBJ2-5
CASWGQETQYF
TGTGCCAGCTGGGGCCAGGAGACCCAGTACTTC
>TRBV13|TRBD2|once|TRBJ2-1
CASSSKAGVGYFEQFF
TGTGCCAGCAGCTCTAAAGCGGGAGTAGGTTACTTTGAGCAGTTCTTC
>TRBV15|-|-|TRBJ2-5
CATSRVSPQETQYF
TGTGCCACCAGCAGAGTGAGCCCTCAAGAGACCCAGTACTTC
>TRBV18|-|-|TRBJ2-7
CASSPTGDEQYF
TGTGCCAGCTCACCTACCGGGGATGAGCAGTACTTC
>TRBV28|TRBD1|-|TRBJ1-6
CASSLWDRSLDFGAPLHF
TGTGCCAGCAGTTTATGGGACAGGAGCCTGGACTTTGGGGCACCCCTCCACTTT
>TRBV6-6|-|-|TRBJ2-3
CASSQSTSSFRDTQYF
TGTGCCAGCAGTCAATCGACTAGTAGCTTTCGAGATACGCAGTATTTT
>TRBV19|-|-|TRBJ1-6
CASSTGLTGDSPLHF
TGTGCCAGTAGTACCGGGTTAACGGGGGATTCACCCCTCCACTTT
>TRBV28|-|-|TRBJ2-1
CASSPFTGNEQFF
TGTGCCAGCAGCCCTTTTACAGGGAATGAGCAGTTCTTC
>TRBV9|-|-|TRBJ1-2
CASSVEELSNGYTF
TGTGCCAGCAGCGTAGAGGAACTATCGAACGGCTACACCTTC
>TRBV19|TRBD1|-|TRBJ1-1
CASGPIRGAMAFF
TGTGCCAGTGGCCCTATCAGGGGGGCTATGGCTTTCTTT